What follows are 4 T cell receptor beta chains derived from one specimen sequenced in a study of shared clonotypes between healthy human individuals. Repertoires were generated with immunoSEQ multiplex PCR, while TCRdb's copy carries only in-frame clones and drops some. The sample yields roughly 890,000 clones, 92% seen once. CD45RO-negative, CCR7-positively selected cells formed the naive CD8 fraction, excluding terminally differentiated effector memory CD45RA+ cells. Source material: naive CD8+ T cells sorted from blood. All receptors derive from a man aged 25 to 45 in good health.

The chain has TRBV25-1 and TRBJ1-5; D gene uncertain. The V gene's germline CDR1 is MGHDK and CDR2 SYGVNS. This CDR3 region has 17 residues. V shed 8 bases and J shed 2 bases, with 22 bases lying between them. In DNA form, the CDR3 reads TGTGCCAGCCGCCCGCTTCGTGCGGCTGGGGGCAATCAGCCCCAGCATTTT. It specifies CASRPLRAAGGNQPQHF.

The chain carries TRBV4-1 and TRBJ2-7; TRBD1 agrees at 10 bases. This CDR3 contains 16 residues. CDR1 is MGHRA and CDR2 is YSYEKL in the germline V gene. Trimming cost V 1 base and J 4 bases; bases outside gene matches: 7. The CDR3 sequence is CASSQGVPGQGYEQYF. In nucleotides, the CDR3 is TGCGCCAGCAGCCAAGGTGTACCGGGACAGGGGTACGAGCAGTACTTC.

The chain joins TRBV7-9 to TRBJ1-1; no definite D call. CDR1 is SEHNR, CDR2 FQNEAQ, per germline (reference sequence). V lost 7 bases to trimming and J lost 0 bases, with 9 bases between them. This CDR3 is built from 13 residues. CDR3 sequence reads: CASTGELNTEAFF. The CDR3 DNA reads as TGTGCCAGCACCGGCGAGTTGAACACTGAAGCTTTCTTT.

The V gene is TRBV15, the J gene TRBJ1-3, with 10 nucleotides matching TRBD1. The CDR3 length is 17 residues. In germline, CDR1 is LNHNV, CDR2 YYDKDF (reference sequence). V lost 4 bases to trimming and J lost 0 bases; unmatched junction nucleotides: 6. The CDR3 coding sequence is TGTGCCACCAGCATCCCCGGGACAGGGGTCTCTGGAAACACCATATATTTT. Protein sequence: CATSIPGTGVSGNTIYF.